A single sample gave rise to the 23 T cell receptor beta chains below, sequenced in a study of shared clonotypes between healthy human individuals. Produced via immunoSEQ multiplex PCR; TCRdb's table is partial and in-frame only. The profile shows roughly 2 million clones, 95% of them singletons. The sample taken for sequencing was naive CD4+ T cells sorted from blood. The subset: CD45RA+ positively selected. Receptor source: a young man in good health.

About this clone: The same CDR3 can be traced to other DNA sequences in this sample. The genes are TRBV6-1 and TRBJ1-5; TRBD1 matches 7 bases. The J segment lost 0 bases and the V segment lost 3 bases, leaving 2 bases of the junction unmatched. The CDR3 loop spans 15 amino acids. Germline V CDR1 and CDR2: MNHNS, SASEGT. The CDR3, as DNA: TGTGCCAGCAGTGAGACAGGGTATAGCAATCAGCCCCAGCATTTT. This sequence encodes CASSETGYSNQPQHF.

The genes are TRBV6-1 and TRBJ1-5; D possibly corresponds to TRBD1 (6 bases). Trimming pared 4 bases from V and 7 bases from J, leaving 11 bases between. Germline assignment: CDR1 MNHNS and CDR2 SASEGT. This CDR3 has 13 residues. The CDR3 sequence is CASSAGVRQPQHF. For the CDR3, the DNA is TGTGCCAGCAGTGCAGGGGTCCGCCAGCCCCAGCATTTT.

The CDR3 loop is CASSVAPGTGEYGYTF. In nucleotides, the CDR3 is TGTGCCAGCAGCGTAGCTCCGGGCACAGGGGAGTATGGCTACACCTTC. The rearrangement uses TRBV9 and TRBJ1-2; 7 bases are shared with TRBD1. Germline lookup yields CDR1 SGDLS and CDR2 YYNGEE. The CDR3 totals 16 residues. V trimming: 0 bases; J trimming: 5 bases; junction bases outside the gene matches: 10.

The chain recombines TRBV6-1 with TRBJ2-3; D may correspond to TRBD1 or TRBD2 (5 bases each). Germline V gives CDR1 MNHNS, CDR2 SASEGT. This CDR3 contains 15 residues. Trimming stripped 4 bases from V and 5 bases from J, with 16 bases between. The DNA of the CDR3 is TGTGCCAGCAGTGCCCGGGACGGTCGAGTAGATACGCAGTATTTT. Its translation: CASSARDGRVDTQYF.

The rearrangement uses TRBV6-1 and TRBJ2-7; D might be TRBD1 (6 bases). V dropped 1 base and J dropped 5 bases, with 12 bases sitting between them. The germline V gene encodes CDR1 MNHNS and CDR2 SASEGT. The CDR3 totals 14 residues. The CDR3 is CASSEDLGAHEQYF. In DNA form, the CDR3 reads TGTGCCAGCAGTGAAGATTTGGGGGCGCACGAGCAGTACTTC.

The chain carries TRBV15 and TRBJ1-5, with D possibly TRBD1 on 5 matching bases. From germline, CDR1 is LNHNV and CDR2 YYDKDF (reference sequence). The V end was cut by 1 base, the J end by 0 bases, with 16 bases between. The CDR3 consists of 18 residues. Here the CDR3 DNA reads TGTGCCACCAGCAGAGGCTCATCGGGGGATTATAGCAATCAGCCCCAGCATTTT. Translating it yields CATSRGSSGDYSNQPQHF.

The rearrangement uses TRBV4-1 and TRBJ2-7, with 15 bases lining up with TRBD2. The CDR3 extends over 16 amino acids. CDR1 and CDR2 (germline): MGHRA, YSYEKL. Unmatched junction bases numbered 7, after V lost 4 bases and J lost 6 bases. The CDR3 DNA follows: TGCGCCAGCAGCCTTGGGACTAGCGGGGGGTTCGTCGAGCAGTACTTC. Protein product: CASSLGTSGGFVEQYF.

The CDR3 is CASSPGAGHGIEQFF. CDR3 nucleotide sequence: TGTGCCAGCAGCCCAGGGGCAGGTCATGGAATTGAGCAGTTCTTC. The rearrangement uses TRBV11-3 and TRBJ2-1; weak D call: TRBD1 (6 bases). The germline gives CDR1 SGHNT, CDR2 YENEEA. The CDR3 loop spans 15 amino acids. The V end was cut by 5 bases, the J end by 9 bases, with 20 bases between.

Comment on this clone: This sample also contains other DNA sequences that code for the same CDR3. V usage is TRBV18 and J usage is TRBJ1-5; possibly TRBD1 for D (5 bases). The CDR3 consists of 14 residues. V was pared by 3 bases and J by 2 bases, with 8 bases between. Germline V gene lookup returns CDR1 KGHSH and CDR2 LQKENI. The CDR3 region has the DNA TGTGCCAGCTCACCCGGGGGGGGCAATCAGCCCCAGCATTTT. Translation: CASSPGGGNQPQHF.

With respect to this clone: Additional DNA sequences in this sample encode the identical CDR3. This chain joins TRBV10-3 and TRBJ1-3, with D possibly matching TRBD1 (6 bases). This CDR3 region has 13 residues. Germline V CDR1 and CDR2: ENHRY, SYGVKD. Trimming left V 6 bases short and J 3 bases short, with 9 bases between. The CDR3 region is CAIRQGGGNTIYF. The CDR3 DNA is TGTGCCATCAGACAGGGAGGTGGAAACACCATATATTTT.

This clone was counted a single time. The rearrangement joins TRBV10-1 to TRBJ2-7; TRBD2 aligns across 12 bases. V lost 0 bases to trimming and J lost 7 bases; unmatched junction nucleotides: 7. In germline, CDR1 is WNHNN, CDR2 SYGVQD (reference sequence). This CDR3 has 16 amino acids. Here the CDR3 reads CASSESRLAGVSEQYF. In nucleotides, the CDR3 is TGCGCCAGCAGTGAGTCCAGACTAGCGGGGGTATCGGAGCAGTACTTC.

V and J are TRBV7-2 and TRBJ1-6; 7 bases are shared with TRBD1. Germline CDR1 SGHTA, CDR2 FQGNSA. The CDR3 has 15 residues. The V and J ends lost 5 bases and 6 bases, in that order; junction bases with no gene match: 7. CDR3 nucleotides: TGTGCCAGCAGCGCCCGGGACAGCCGTAATTCACCCCTCCACTTT. This translates into CASSARDSRNSPLHF.

The chain is built from TRBV25-1 and TRBJ2-7, with TRBD2 identical over 14 bases. Germline lookup yields CDR1 MGHDK and CDR2 SYGVNS. The CDR3 is made up of 17 amino acids. J lost 7 bases, V lost 1 base, and 9 bases had no gene match. CDR3 loop: CASSESDRGLAGDEQYF. The CDR3 DNA follows: TGTGCCAGCAGTGAATCGGACCGGGGACTAGCGGGAGATGAGCAGTACTTC.

The chain employs TRBV6-1 and TRBJ2-1; D is undetermined. V dropped 1 base and J dropped 2 bases, with 9 bases sitting between them. Germline V gene data show CDR1 as MNHNS and CDR2 as SASEGT. The CDR3 has 15 residues. The CDR3 sequence: CASSEGGGPYNEQFF. CDR3 DNA sequence: TGTGCCAGCAGTGAAGGGGGTGGGCCCTACAATGAGCAGTTCTTC.

This clone was detected only once. V gene TRBV7-8 combines with J gene TRBJ2-7; D ambiguous. V was shortened by 5 bases and J by 4 bases, with 9 bases between the two germline ends. Germline lookup yields CDR1 SGHVS and CDR2 FQNEAQ. The CDR3 runs to 12 residues. The CDR3 spells CASSPKPYEQYF. The DNA for the CDR3 is TGTGCCAGCAGCCCCAAGCCTTACGAGCAGTACTTC.

The chain has TRBV5-1 and TRBJ2-6; 8 nucleotides align to TRBD1. V shed 3 bases, J shed 3 bases, and the junction held 8 bases outside the gene matches. CDR3 length: 17 residues. Germline V gives CDR1 SGHRS, CDR2 YFSETQ. The DNA of the CDR3 is TGCGCCAGCAGCTCCGACAGGGGTCGGTATGGGGCCAACGTCCTGACTTTC. Protein product: CASSSDRGRYGANVLTF.

The V call is TRBV7-2, the J call TRBJ2-5; 12 bases are shared with TRBD2. The CDR3 is 17 residues long. Germline V lookup: CDR1 SGHTA, CDR2 FQGNSA. The ends lost 5 bases at V and 4 bases at J; junction bases unmatched: 11. The CDR3 region is CASSPGLAGRGRETQYF. CDR3 nucleotide sequence: TGTGCCAGCAGCCCGGGACTAGCGGGCAGAGGGAGAGAGACCCAGTACTTC. Combining the CDR3 with reference TRBV7-2 and TRBJ2-5 gives the whole variable domain GAGVSQSPSNKVTEKGKDVELRCDPISGHTALYWYRQSLGQGLEFLIYFQGNSAPDKSGLPSDRFSAERTGGSVSTLTIQRTQQEDSAVYLCASSPGLAGRGRETQYFGPGTRLLVL.

CDR3 region: CASSLVAGGPGSTDTQYF. The DNA for the CDR3 is TGTGCCAGCAGCCTCGTAGCGGGAGGGCCTGGGAGCACAGATACGCAGTATTTT. V usage is TRBV7-8 and J usage is TRBJ2-3, with 11 bases aligning to TRBD2. Losses at the gene ends were 5 bases for V and 0 bases for J; bases not matched to a gene: 10. The CDR3 contains 18 residues. Germline CDR1 is SGHVS and CDR2 is FQNEAQ.

In DNA, the CDR3 is TGTGCCTGGGGCCTCTCCGCTTCCTACGAGCAGTACTTC. It translates to CAWGLSASYEQYF. The chain joins TRBV30 to TRBJ2-7; unclear D gene. Germline CDR1 is GTSNPN and CDR2 is SVGIG (reference sequence). The CDR3 extends over 13 amino acids. V lost 5 bases and J lost 1, with 12 bases in between.

This clone has just a few counts. Other DNA sequences in the sample encode the same CDR3. This chain joins TRBV10-3 and TRBJ1-5; no firm D call. Trimming shortened V by 2 bases and J by 0 bases, and 2 bases separated the two germline ends. Germline CDR1 and CDR2: ENHRY and SYGVKD. This CDR3 spans 13 amino acids. CDR3 residues: CAISENSNQPQHF. The CDR3 DNA sequence: TGTGCCATCAGTGAGAATAGCAATCAGCCCCAGCATTTT.

The chain carries TRBV5-5 and TRBJ1-1, with no clear D. The CDR3 runs to 16 residues. Germline loops: CDR1 SGHKS, CDR2 YYEKEE (reference sequence). The V gene lost 4 bases and the J gene lost 0 bases, with 16 bases spanning the gap. The CDR3 DNA sequence: TGTGCCAGCAGCCGGGGTGGTGGGGAGATGAACACTGAAGCTTTCTTT. Translated, it gives CASSRGGGEMNTEAFF.

The chain employs TRBV7-2 and TRBJ1-1; D gene unclear. The CDR3 contains 14 residues. With 3 bases removed from V and 3 bases from J, the gap between germline ends came to 11 bases. Germline assignment: CDR1 SGHTA and CDR2 FQGNSA. CDR3 sequence reads: CASSFFGWDTEAFF. In DNA, the CDR3 is TGTGCCAGCAGCTTTTTTGGGTGGGACACTGAAGCTTTCTTT.

The chain is built from TRBV7-3 and TRBJ1-2; no definite D call. The germline CDR1 and CDR2 sequences are SGHTA and FQGTGA. The V gene lost 4 bases and the J gene lost 7 bases, with 13 bases spanning the gap. The CDR3 has 13 residues. The CDR3 sequence is CASSSDRLVGYTF. CDR3 sequence (DNA): TGTGCCAGCAGCTCAGACCGGCTGGTTGGCTACACCTTC.